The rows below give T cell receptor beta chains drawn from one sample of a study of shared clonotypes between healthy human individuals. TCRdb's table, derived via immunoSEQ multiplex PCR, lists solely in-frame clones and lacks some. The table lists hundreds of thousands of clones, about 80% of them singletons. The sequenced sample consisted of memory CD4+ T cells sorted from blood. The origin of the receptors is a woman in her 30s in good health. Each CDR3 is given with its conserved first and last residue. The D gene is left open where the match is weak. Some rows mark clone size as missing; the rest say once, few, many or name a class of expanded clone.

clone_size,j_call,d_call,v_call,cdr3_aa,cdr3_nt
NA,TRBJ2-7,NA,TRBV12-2,CASRLRTSGTDYEQYF,TGTGCAAGTCGCTTAAGGACTAGCGGGACAGACTACGAGCAGTACTTC
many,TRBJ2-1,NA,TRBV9,CASSVGQGVNNEQFF,TGTGCCAGCAGCGTAGGTCAGGGCGTCAACAATGAGCAGTTCTTC
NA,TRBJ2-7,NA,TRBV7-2,CASSSQGGTYEQYF,TGTGCCAGCAGTTCACAGGGTGGAACGTACGAGCAGTACTTC
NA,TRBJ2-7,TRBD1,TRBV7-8,CASSPNRDRGAGEQYF,TGTGCCAGCAGCCCCAACCGGGACAGGGGGGCTGGGGAGCAGTACTTC
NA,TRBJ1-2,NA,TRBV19,CASSGRLDTRANYGYTF,TGTGCCAGTAGTGGAAGACTCGATACAAGAGCTAACTATGGCTACACCTTC
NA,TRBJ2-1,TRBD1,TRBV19,CASSIGNRGRYNEQFF,TGTGCCAGTAGTATAGGGAACAGGGGGCGGTACAATGAGCAGTTCTTC
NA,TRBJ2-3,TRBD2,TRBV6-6,CASSSTSDTQYF,TGTGCCAGCAGTTCGACTAGCGATACGCAGTATTTT
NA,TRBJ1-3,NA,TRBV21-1,CASSRDDPGPLSGNTIYF,TGTGCCAGCAGCAGAGACGATCCGGGACCGCTCTCTGGAAACACCATATATTTT
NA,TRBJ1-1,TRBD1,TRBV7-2,CASSLTTGGTTFF,TGTGCCAGCAGCTTAACTACAGGGGGCACGACTTTCTTT
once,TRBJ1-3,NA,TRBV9,CASSVSQGRYSGNTIYF,TGTGCCAGCAGCGTTTCACAGGGCCGATACTCTGGAAACACCATATATTTT
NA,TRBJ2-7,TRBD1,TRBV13,CASSPNRGRGEQYF,TGTGCCAGCAGCCCAAACAGGGGGCGCGGCGAGCAGTACTTC
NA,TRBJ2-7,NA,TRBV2,CASSELVGSEQYF,TGTGCCAGCAGTGAACTAGTTGGGTCCGAGCAGTACTTC
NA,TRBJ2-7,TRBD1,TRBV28,CASSAGNRGSYEQYF,TGTGCCAGCAGTGCGGGCAACAGGGGATCCTACGAGCAGTACTTC
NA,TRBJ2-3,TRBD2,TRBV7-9,CASSMGSGRWDTQYF,TGTGCCAGCAGTATGGGTAGCGGGAGATGGGATACGCAGTATTTT
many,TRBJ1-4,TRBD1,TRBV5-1,CASSLGDRDGEKLFF,TGCGCCAGCAGCTTGGGGGACAGGGATGGCGAAAAACTGTTTTTT
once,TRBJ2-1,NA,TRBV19,CASMKRDGDGEQFF,TGTGCCAGTATGAAACGGGATGGGGATGGTGAGCAGTTCTTC
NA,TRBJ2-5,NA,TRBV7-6,CASSLEARLKQETQYF,TGTGCCAGCAGCTTAGAGGCGCGGTTAAAACAAGAGACCCAGTACTTC
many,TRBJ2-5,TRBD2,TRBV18,CASSPGTTQETQYF,TGTGCCAGCTCACCAGGGACTACCCAGGAGACCCAGTACTTC
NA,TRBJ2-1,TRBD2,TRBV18,CASSPPTSAEQFF,TGTGCCAGCTCACCTCCGACTAGCGCCGAGCAGTTCTTC
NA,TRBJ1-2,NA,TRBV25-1,CASSDPVGGLPCWDGYTF,TGTGCCAGCAGTGACCCCGTCGGGGGCCTACCTTGTTGGGATGGCTACACCTTC
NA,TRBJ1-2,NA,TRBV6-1,CASSGLNDGYGYTF,TGTGCCAGCAGTGGACTGAATGATGGCTATGGCTACACCTTC
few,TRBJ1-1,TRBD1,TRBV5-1,CASSGTAGNTEAFF,TGCGCCAGCAGCGGGACAGCGGGGAACACTGAAGCTTTCTTT
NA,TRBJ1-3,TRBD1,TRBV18,CASSPGTGDTIYF,TGTGCCAGCTCACCCGGGACAGGTGACACCATATATTTT
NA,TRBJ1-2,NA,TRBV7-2,CASSFFEGNGYTF,TGTGCCAGCAGCTTCTTTGAGGGTAATGGCTACACCTTC
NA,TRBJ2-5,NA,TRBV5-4,CASSLGAGVGETQYF,TGTGCCAGCAGCTTGGGGGCAGGAGTTGGAGAGACCCAGTACTTC
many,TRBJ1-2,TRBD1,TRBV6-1,CASSVDRGSYGYTF,TGTGCCAGCAGTGTCGACAGGGGCTCCTATGGCTACACCTTC
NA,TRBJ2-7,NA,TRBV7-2,CASSPRGGFEQYF,TGTGCCAGCAGCCCACGTGGGGGTTTCGAGCAGTACTTC
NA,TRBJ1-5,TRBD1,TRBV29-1,CSVVGQGGQPQHF,TGCAGCGTCGTAGGACAGGGGGGTCAGCCCCAGCATTTT
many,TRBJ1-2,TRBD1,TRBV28,CASSRRQGNYGYTF,TGTGCCAGCAGTCGACGACAGGGTAACTATGGCTACACCTTC
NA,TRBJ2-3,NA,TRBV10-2,CASKASGGTDTQYF,TGCGCCAGCAAGGCGTCCGGAGGCACAGATACGCAGTATTTT
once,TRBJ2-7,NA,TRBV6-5,CASRFPGQSSYEQYF,TGTGCCAGCCGTTTCCCAGGCCAGAGCTCCTACGAGCAGTACTTC
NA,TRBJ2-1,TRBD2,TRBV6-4,CASSLKAGEGNNEQFF,TGTGCCAGCAGCCTTAAAGCGGGAGAGGGGAACAATGAGCAGTTCTTC
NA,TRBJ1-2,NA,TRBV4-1,CASSPSVRQGYGYTF,TGCGCCAGCAGCCCTTCGGTCCGTCAGGGCTATGGCTACACCTTC
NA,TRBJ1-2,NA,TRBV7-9,CASSWLGRGGYTF,TGTGCCAGCAGCTGGCTGGGGAGGGGTGGCTACACCTTC
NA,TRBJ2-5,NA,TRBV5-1,CASSAGFRTAETQYF,TGCGCCAGCAGCGCTGGGTTTCGAACAGCAGAGACCCAGTACTTC
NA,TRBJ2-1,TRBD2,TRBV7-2,CASSYLAGVTAEQFF,TGTGCCAGCAGCTACTTAGCGGGAGTTACTGCTGAGCAGTTCTTC
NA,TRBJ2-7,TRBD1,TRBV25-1,CASSSGTGSSYEQYF,TGTGCCAGCAGTTCCGGGACAGGTAGCTCCTACGAGCAGTACTTC
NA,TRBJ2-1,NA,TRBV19,CASSPEGLGEQFF,TGTGCCAGTAGTCCCGAGGGGTTGGGTGAGCAGTTCTTC
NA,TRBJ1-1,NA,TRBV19,CASRAARVNTEAFF,TGTGCCAGTAGGGCCGCGCGGGTGAACACTGAAGCTTTCTTT
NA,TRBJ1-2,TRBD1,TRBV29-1,CSVSRTGRDGGYTF,TGCAGCGTGTCACGGACAGGCCGGGATGGAGGCTACACCTTC
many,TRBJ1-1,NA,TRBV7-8,CASSFENRNTEAFF,TGTGCCAGCAGCTTCGAGAACAGGAACACTGAAGCTTTCTTT
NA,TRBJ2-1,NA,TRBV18,CASSPPGGGHNEQFF,TGTGCCAGCTCACCACCGGGAGGCGGTCACAATGAGCAGTTCTTC
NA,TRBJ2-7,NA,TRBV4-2,CASSPYRGNSYEQYF,TGTGCCAGCAGCCCCTACAGAGGGAACTCCTACGAGCAGTACTTC
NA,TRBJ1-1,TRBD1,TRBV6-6,CASSYRQGKNTEAFF,TGTGCCAGCAGTTATAGACAGGGAAAGAACACTGAAGCTTTCTTT
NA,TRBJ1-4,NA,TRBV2,CASSEGRREKLFF,TGTGCCAGCAGTGAAGGACGGCGTGAAAAACTGTTTTTT
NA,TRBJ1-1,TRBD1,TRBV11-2,CASSPFDRGEAFF,TGTGCCAGCAGCCCATTCGACAGGGGTGAAGCTTTCTTT
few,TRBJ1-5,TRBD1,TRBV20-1,CSGTGGQPQHF,TGCAGCGGGACAGGGGGCCAGCCCCAGCATTTT
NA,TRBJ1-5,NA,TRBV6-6,CASSSSTGSSNQPQHF,TGTGCCAGCAGTTCTTCAACAGGGTCTAGCAATCAGCCCCAGCATTTT
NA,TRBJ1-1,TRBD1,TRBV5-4,CASSQGGLETVKGAFF,TGTGCCAGCTCCCAGGGGGGTTTAGAGACCGTAAAGGGGGCTTTCTTT
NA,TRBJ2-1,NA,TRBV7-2,CASSLALYNEQFF,TGTGCCAGCAGCTTAGCGCTCTACAATGAGCAGTTCTTC
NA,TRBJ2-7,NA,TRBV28,CASSLGSYEQYF,TGTGCCAGCAGTTTAGGCAGCTACGAGCAGTACTTC
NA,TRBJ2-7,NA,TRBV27,CASSRVGLSTYEQYF,TGTGCCAGCAGTAGAGTGGGTCTGAGCACCTACGAGCAGTACTTC
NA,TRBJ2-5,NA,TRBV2,CASNKRLQETQYF,TGTGCCAGCAATAAGCGGCTCCAAGAGACCCAGTACTTC
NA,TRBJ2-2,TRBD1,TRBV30,CAWSDLQGYTGELFF,TGTGCCTGGAGTGATTTACAGGGGTACACCGGGGAGCTGTTTTTT
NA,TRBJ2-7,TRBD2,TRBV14,CASSQDSLAGGYEQYF,TGTGCCAGCAGCCAAGATTCGCTAGCGGGAGGGTACGAGCAGTACTTC
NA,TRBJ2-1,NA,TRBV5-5,CASSKTIAPTDNEQFF,TGTGCCAGCAGCAAAACAATAGCGCCTACAGACAATGAGCAGTTCTTC
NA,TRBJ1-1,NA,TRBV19,CASSTIHTVNTEAFF,TGTGCCAGTAGTACAATTCATACAGTTAACACTGAAGCTTTCTTT